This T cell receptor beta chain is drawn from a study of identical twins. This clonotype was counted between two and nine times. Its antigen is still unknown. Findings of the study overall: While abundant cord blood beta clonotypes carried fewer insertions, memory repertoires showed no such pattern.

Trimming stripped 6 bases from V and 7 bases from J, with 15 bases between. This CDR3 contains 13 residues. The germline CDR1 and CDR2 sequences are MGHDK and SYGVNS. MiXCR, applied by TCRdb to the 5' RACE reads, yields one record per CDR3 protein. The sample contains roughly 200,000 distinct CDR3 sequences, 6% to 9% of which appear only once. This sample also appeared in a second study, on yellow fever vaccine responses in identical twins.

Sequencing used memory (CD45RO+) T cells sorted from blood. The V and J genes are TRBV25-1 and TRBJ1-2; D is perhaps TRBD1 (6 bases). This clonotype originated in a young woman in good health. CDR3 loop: CASSPLGALGYTF. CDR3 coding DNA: TGTGCCAGCAGCCCGCTGGGGGCGCTTGGCTACACCTTC.